This T cell receptor (beta chain) was sequenced for a study of blood T cell repertoires in COVID-19 (TCRdb year 2020). For the study in its entirety: Samples from collaborators originated in the United States, Italy and Spain and spanned both the acute and convalescent phases of COVID-19. The prospective study material was composed of cDNA or gDNA derived from T cells, B-cell-depleted T cells, or PBMCs. Deeply sampled blood TCRbeta repertoires from subjects exposed to, actively infected with, or recovered from COVID-19 were included in the dataset. The repertoires were released in a freely available public database meant as a resource for research on the immune response to SARS-CoV-2. The samples were drawn from two sources: the first 160 participants of the ongoing ImmuneRACE study, and 950 to 1,500 subjects contributed by 6 global collaborators. Nearly every sample came with metadata listing a de-identified subject ID, COVID-19 status, age in years and sex. HLA class I and class II types, where available, came from metadata supplied by the sample provider rather than from assay-based typing.

The immunoSEQ Assay, a bias-controlled multiplex PCR, was used to amplify TCRbeta CDR3 regions from genomic DNA. The study's processing was this. The number of nucleated cells in each sample was estimated from the amplification of reference gene primers within the assay. Sequence reads were collapsed and filtered to measure the absolute abundance of every unique TCRbeta CDR3 rearrangement. For each sample, productive Simpson clonality was calculated by taking the square root of Simpson's diversity index across productive rearrangements. TCRdb's version of the immuneACCESS table is confined to in-frame rearrangements and falls short of the full clone set. An unresolved V gene accounts for under half of the shortfall where checked; the remainder is of unknown origin. That table supplies the V and J calls and clone size; D and trimming were determined from the DNA. This sample gives 100,000 to 150,000 clones in total; 80% to 90% of them show up just once. The ten largest clones take up 2.3% of the sample.

As regards this clone: Its antigen is unknown. Base-call qualities are not available, and no considerably larger clone is one nucleotide away.

Participants in the prospective study were aged about 18 to 90 years, lived in about two dozen United States geographic areas, and enrolled through a virtual design. Cohort assignment in the prospective study relied on participant-reported clinical history from a screening survey and a study questionnaire. For ImmuneRACE Cohort 3, a participant was defined as recovered based on two consecutive negative NP/OP PCR tests, clearance by a healthcare professional, or resolution of symptoms. In the prospective study, whole blood, serum and a nasopharyngeal or oropharyngeal swab were collected from each participant by mobile phlebotomists. Over a roughly 2-month period, participants in the prospective study had the option of providing additional blood draws and questionnaires. Before DNA extraction, prospective study blood samples were shipped either frozen or at room temperature. Study-wide findings and limitations: How much clinical and demographic metadata was included differed by source and by participant, and the metadata was provided uncurated.

CDR1 SGHDN and CDR2 FVKESK were looked up in the germline V gene. V is cut by 2 bases and J by 0 bases, and the space between the germline ends is 13 bases. Inclusive of the bounding cysteine and phenylalanine, the CDR3 is 16 residues long. The sequence is cut down to CDR3 DNA, 48 bases in frame from base 1. Recombination linked TRBV14 to TRBJ1-1; a tentative D match to TRBD1 spans 6 bases. The receptor comes from a woman between 45 and 60 years old who had recovered from COVID-19. Sequenced material: PBMCs or T cells enriched from blood (not recorded which). The CDR3: CASSQMWGGLNTEAFF. The nucleotides read TGTGCCAGCAGCCAAATGTGGGGGGGGCTGAACACTGAAGCTTTCTTT.